This passage covers 8 T cell receptor beta chains from one sample sequenced in a study of blood T cell repertoires in COVID-19. Using immunoSEQ multiplex PCR, the repertoire was profiled, and TCRdb retains in-frame clones only, with some absent. Of roughly 260,000 clones in the sample, 86% were seen once. Source material: peripheral blood. The receptors here all came from a man aged 40-49 years who had recovered from COVID-19.

This chain's CDR3 is CASSPRSGASTDTQYF. The CDR3 DNA reads TGTGCCAGCAGCCCGAGGAGCGGGGCGAGCACAGATACGCAGTATTTT. This rearrangement joins TRBV9 to TRBJ2-3, with 7 bases aligning to TRBD2. The CDR3 runs to 16 residues. Trimming took 4 bases from V and 0 from J; bases not matched to a gene: 8. Germline CDR1 SGDLS, CDR2 YYNGEE.

The gene calls are TRBV6-2 or TRBV6-3 and TRBJ2-3; 8 bases match TRBD2. This CDR3 spans 18 amino acids. Unmatched junction bases numbered 15, after V lost 5 bases and J lost 2 bases. Germline V gives CDR1 MNHEY, CDR2 SVGEGT. This CDR3 reads CASSREDLAGYYTDTQYF. The CDR3 DNA reads as TGTGCCAGCAGTCGCGAGGATCTAGCGGGCTACTACACAGATACGCAGTATTTT.

The chain uses TRBV7-2 and TRBJ2-1, with TRBD1 identical over 9 bases. The V gene end was trimmed by 6 bases and the J gene end by 6 bases; junction bases not matched to a gene: 12. The CDR3 runs to 16 residues. Looked up from germline, CDR1 is SGHTA and CDR2 is FQGNSA. The CDR3 nucleotides read TGTGCCAGCAGACGTGACAGGGGGGGGCTTGCCAATGAGCAGTTCTTC. It is translated as CASRRDRGGLANEQFF. Looking up the rest from reference TRBV7-2 and TRBJ2-1 gives the full variable domain: GAGVSQSPSNKVTEKGKDVELRCDPISGHTALYWYRQSLGQGLEFLIYFQGNSAPDKSGLPSDRFSAERTGGSVSTLTIQRTQQEDSAVYLCASRRDRGGLANEQFFGPGTRLTVL.

The V and J genes are TRBV3-1 (or the pseudogene TRBV3-2) and TRBJ1-2; D not certain. Germline values: CDR1 LGHDT, CDR2 YNNKEL (reference sequence). The ends were cut back, 3 bases at V and 8 bases at J, with 7 bases in the middle. The CDR3 is 11 residues long. This CDR3 is CASSQAQGYTF. The CDR3 nucleotides read TGTGCCAGCAGCCAGGCACAGGGCTACACCTTC.

V is TRBV9 and J is TRBJ1-1, with D possibly being TRBD1 (5 bases). This CDR3 has 14 residues. V was pared by 0 bases and J by 4 bases, with 10 bases between. Germline loops: CDR1 SGDLS, CDR2 YYNGEE. The CDR3 protein is CASSVATGGTEAFF. DNA for the CDR3: TGTGCCAGCAGCGTAGCTACGGGGGGCACTGAAGCTTTCTTT.

This sequence joins TRBV6-2 or TRBV6-3 and TRBJ2-1; TRBD1 agrees at 8 bases. The CDR3 runs to 17 residues. Per germline, CDR1 MNHEY and CDR2 SVGEGT. V shed 6 bases and J 4 bases; nucleotides not matched to a gene: 14. CDR3 in amino acids: CASSLTPGQATYNEQFF. In DNA form, the CDR3 reads TGTGCCAGCAGCCTAACCCCGGGACAGGCCACGTACAATGAGCAGTTCTTC.

V is TRBV9 and J is TRBJ2-2, with a possible D match to TRBD2 (6 bases). Trimming took 4 bases from V and 5 from J, leaving 15 bases between them. This CDR3 comprises 15 residues. The germline V gene encodes CDR1 SGDLS and CDR2 YYNGEE. The CDR3 DNA is TGTGCCAGCAGCCCAAGGGACTTCGGGACCGGGGAGCTGTTTTTT. Translating it yields CASSPRDFGTGELFF.

This CDR3 reads CATSRFAGTGLTEAFF. The CDR3 DNA reads TGTGCCACCAGCAGATTTGCCGGGACAGGACTCACTGAAGCTTTCTTT. The rearrangement joins TRBV15 to TRBJ1-1; TRBD1 matches 8 bases. The CDR3 totals 16 residues. V lost 2 bases to trimming and J lost 4 bases; unmatched junction nucleotides: 9. Germline-derived CDR1 and CDR2 are LNHNV and YYDKDF (reference sequence).